Below are 26 T cell receptor beta chains sequenced from a single sample in a study of human T cells and chemical hapten exposure. TCRdb ran MiXCR on the RACE reads and lists one entry per CDR3 protein. The profile covers about 85,000 distinct CDR3 sequences, with around 7.9% appearing a single time and just over 2.5% taken by the ten largest. Regarding time point: pre-sensitization, week 0. Treatment indicated: therapeutic diphenylcyclopropenone sensitization with weekly scalp DPC. This sample comprised whole blood, obtained in connection with sensitization to the hapten diphenylcyclopropenone (DPC). These receptor sequences come from a man aged 35 to 55 with alopecia areata. Some clones in this sample may be carry-over from other donors' samples.

V usage is TRBV5-4 and J usage is TRBJ2-3; D perhaps matches TRBD2 (5 bases). The CDR3 has 16 amino acids. Germline V gene lookup returns CDR1 SGHNT and CDR2 YYREEE (reference sequence). Trimming left V 3 bases short and J 6 bases short, with 20 bases between. CDR3 bases: TGTGCCAGCAGCTCAGGCGGGCGAGGAGCGTTCGATACGCAGTATTTT. It codes for CASSSGGRGAFDTQYF.

This clonotype was recorded at least ten times. The chain employs TRBV11-1 and TRBJ2-1; TRBD1 matches at 8 bases. The length of the CDR3 is 14 residues. V shed 5 bases and J 7 bases; nucleotides not matched to a gene: 7. Germline V CDR1 and CDR2: SGHAT, FQDESV (reference sequence). The CDR3 DNA reads TGTGCCAGCAGCCACGGACAGGGTAATAATGAGCAGTTCTTC. This translates into CASSHGQGNNEQFF.

This chain links TRBV29-1 with TRBJ1-2; D may be TRBD1 (6 bases). The CDR3 consists of 13 residues. The germline gives CDR1 SQVTM, CDR2 ANQGSEA. Trimming cost V 3 bases and J 0 bases, with 8 bases left between them. The CDR3 nucleotides read TGCAGCGTTGACCGGACAGCTAACTATGGCTACACCTTC. Translation: CSVDRTANYGYTF.

This clonotype was found many times. DNA for the CDR3: TGCGCCAGCAGCTTGGACACTGGCGAGCAGTACTTC. Protein: CASSLDTGEQYF. The chain has TRBV5-1 and TRBJ2-7; no firm D call. CDR3 size: 12 residues. The germline gives CDR1 SGHRS, CDR2 YFSETQ. The V end was cut by 0 bases, the J end by 6 bases, with 7 bases between.

This clonotype occurred many times. V usage is TRBV29-1 and J usage is TRBJ2-3; D is ambiguous. Trimming shortened V by 3 bases and J by 0 bases, and 4 bases separated the two germline ends. Per germline, CDR1 SQVTM and CDR2 ANQGSEA. CDR3 length equals 12 residues. CDR3 sequence: CSVDTSTDTQYF. CDR3 bases: TGCAGCGTTGATACGAGCACAGATACGCAGTATTTT.

This clonotype was detected only a few times. The gene calls are TRBV11-2 and TRBJ2-4, with D possibly matching TRBD1 (6 bases). The CDR3 sequence is 13 residues long. The V gene lost 5 bases and the J gene lost 5 bases, with 10 bases spanning the gap. Germline V gives CDR1 SGHAT, CDR2 FQNNGV. The CDR3 reads CASSADRQNIQYF. DNA for the CDR3: TGTGCCAGCAGCGCGGACAGACAAAACATTCAGTACTTC.

Worth noting for this clonotype: No conserved phenylalanine or tryptophan is present at the end of the CDR3, so a read error is the likely explanation. Because the CDR3's place on the DNA is in doubt, the DNA is left out and the CDR3 is given as listed by TCRdb. V usage is TRBV5-6 and J usage is TRBJ2-7; the table's D call of TRBD1 was not tested on the DNA. The CDR3 spans 14 amino acids, including both terminal residues. The germline CDR1 and CDR2 sequences are SGHDT and YYEEEE. The CDR3 reads CASSLKTTAMRAVP.

In its sample, this clonotype was seen many times. J is TRBJ2-4 and V is TRBV28; 9 bases are a match to TRBD2. The germline V gene has CDR1 MDHEN and CDR2 SYDVKM. This CDR3 is 15 amino acids long. The trim removed 2 bases at V and 5 bases at J, leaving 4 bases unmatched. The CDR3, as DNA: TGTGCCAGCAGTTTAGAATCTAGCGGGGAAAACATTCAGTACTTC. This translates into CASSLESSGENIQYF.

In its sample, this clonotype was seen a few times. The chain uses TRBV3-1 and TRBJ2-3; D not certain. The CDR3 length is 13 residues. Germline values: CDR1 LGHDT, CDR2 YNNKEL (reference sequence). The V gene lost 2 bases and the J gene lost 2 bases, with 5 bases spanning the gap. The chain's CDR3 is CASSQSSTDTQYF. Written as DNA, the CDR3 is TGTGCCAGCAGCCAAAGTTCCACAGATACGCAGTATTTT.

The rearrangement uses TRBV28 and TRBJ1-2, with no clear D. V shed 2 bases and J shed 4 bases, with 11 bases lying between them. Per germline, CDR1 MDHEN and CDR2 SYDVKM. The CDR3 is made up of 14 amino acids. The CDR3 protein is CASSLGPLAYGYTF. The CDR3 coding sequence is TGTGCCAGCAGTTTAGGTCCCTTAGCCTATGGCTACACCTTC.

V usage is TRBV4-3 and J usage is TRBJ2-3, with 8 bases fitting TRBD2. The germline V gene encodes CDR1 LGHNA and CDR2 YSLEER. This CDR3 contains 15 residues. The J segment lost 4 bases and the V segment lost 5 bases, leaving 8 bases of the junction unmatched. CDR3 sequence: CASSGTRAQSDTQYF. CDR3 nucleotides: TGCGCCAGCAGCGGGACTAGAGCCCAATCAGATACGCAGTATTTT.

This clonotype was counted many times. This chain joins TRBV7-2 and TRBJ2-3; the match to TRBD2 covers 9 bases. Germline V lookup: CDR1 SGHTA, CDR2 FQGNSA. V dropped 2 bases and J dropped 7; count of bases not matched to a gene: 10. The CDR3 is 16 residues long. This CDR3 is CASSLSSGRSRNTQYF. The CDR3 nucleotides read TGTGCCAGCAGCTTAAGTAGCGGGAGAAGTCGAAATACGCAGTATTTT.

In this sample, this clonotype turned up many times. The CDR3 DNA reads as TGTGCCAGCAGTTACCCTCATTCGACATCGTCCGGGGCCGATGAGCAGTTCTTC. It encodes CASSYPHSTSSGADEQFF. The chain is built from TRBV6-6 and TRBJ2-1; D is perhaps TRBD1 or TRBD2 (5 bases each). The CDR3 sequence is 18 residues long. Germline assignment: CDR1 MNHNY and CDR2 SVGAGI (reference sequence). The V gene lost 2 bases and the J gene lost 8 bases, with 25 bases spanning the gap.

This clonotype was observed a few times. The chain combines TRBV6-5 with TRBJ1-2; 10 bases align to TRBD1. The V segment lost 6 bases and the J segment 0 bases; nucleotides outside the gene matches: 10. This CDR3 is built from 17 residues. Germline values: CDR1 MNHEY, CDR2 SVGAGI. DNA of the CDR3: TGTGCCAGCAGGTCGCCGGGACAGGGGAGGTCTAACTATGGCTACACCTTC. Its translation is CASRSPGQGRSNYGYTF.

This clonotype was seen just once. An end of the junction differs from the germline gene, which may be a read error. The rearrangement uses TRBV12-3 or TRBV12-4 and TRBJ1-1; no firm D call. CDR3 length: 11 residues. CDR3 loop: CASRANTESFF. The DNA for the CDR3 is TGTGCCAGCCGGGCAAACACTGAATCTTTCTTT.

This clonotype showed up just a few times. The chain joins TRBV9 to TRBJ2-1; 7 bases are a match to TRBD1. V dropped 0 bases and J dropped 9; count of bases not matched to a gene: 6. This CDR3 is built from 14 residues. CDR1 is SGDLS, CDR2 YYNGEE, per germline. DNA for the CDR3: TGTGCCAGCAGCGTAGGAATAGGGGGCAGTGAGCAGTTCTTC. This sequence encodes CASSVGIGGSEQFF.

This clonotype was observed many times. This sequence joins TRBV4-3 and TRBJ2-5; either TRBD1 or TRBD2 may fit D (5 bases each). The germline CDR1 and CDR2 sequences are LGHNA and YSLEER. This CDR3 spans 16 amino acids. Trimming left V 3 bases short and J 3 bases short, with 17 bases between. In DNA form, the CDR3 reads TGCGCCAGCAGCCATGGAACTAGGGGACCAAAAGAGACCCAGTACTTC. As protein: CASSHGTRGPKETQYF.

The J gene is TRBJ2-5, the V gene TRBV24-1, with D perhaps matching TRBD1 (5 bases). V was cut by 4 bases and J by 5 bases, with 13 bases left in between. Per the germline V gene, CDR1 is KGHDR and CDR2 is SFDVKD. This CDR3 contains 14 residues. CDR3: CATSEPGPGETQYF. The DNA for the CDR3 is TGTGCCACCAGTGAGCCAGGCCCAGGGGAGACCCAGTACTTC.

This clonotype was observed a few times. The V gene is TRBV29-1, the J gene TRBJ2-4, with D possibly being TRBD1 or TRBD2 (5 bases each). Trimming pared 2 bases from V and 8 bases from J, leaving 13 bases between. Germline V gives CDR1 SQVTM, CDR2 ANQGSEA. The CDR3 is 13 residues long. This CDR3 is CSVERPGRDIQYF. The CDR3 DNA follows: TGCAGCGTTGAACGTCCGGGGCGGGACATTCAGTACTTC.

This clonotype was seen repeatedly, ten times or more. The V call is TRBV19, the J call TRBJ1-1, with 7 bases fitting TRBD1. CDR1 LNHDA and CDR2 SQIVND come from the germline V gene (reference sequence). The CDR3 contains 16 residues. V gave up 4 bases and J gave up 0 bases; unmatched junction bases: 8. DNA of the CDR3: TGTGCCAGTAGTACCCCGTGGACAGGACTGAACACTGAAGCTTTCTTT. Protein: CASSTPWTGLNTEAFF.

This clonotype was counted many times. The chain uses TRBV29-1 and TRBJ1-2, with TRBD1 identical over 7 bases. In germline, CDR1 is SQVTM, CDR2 ANQGSEA. The CDR3 sequence is 12 residues long. V shed 5 bases, J shed 7 bases, and the junction held 7 bases outside the gene matches. The CDR3 region has the DNA TGCAGCGTTTCACAGGGGAGGTCTGGCTACACCTTC. Its protein product is CSVSQGRSGYTF.

The CDR3: CASYADEKLFF. CDR3 sequence (DNA): TGTGCCAGTTATGCCGATGAAAAACTGTTTTTT. J is TRBJ1-4 and V is TRBV6-6; unclear D gene. There are 11 residues in the CDR3. From germline, CDR1 is MNHNY and CDR2 SVGAGI (reference sequence). V lost 9 bases and J lost 6, with 8 bases in between.

This clonotype was seen many times. This chain links TRBV24-1 with TRBJ2-3; 10 nucleotides match TRBD1. Unmatched junction bases numbered 12, after V lost 7 bases and J lost 3 bases. The CDR3 has 17 amino acids. CDR1 is KGHDR and CDR2 is SFDVKD in the germline V gene. DNA for the CDR3: TGTGCCACCAGCCACGGACAGGGGGAAGGGGAAACAGATACGCAGTATTTT. Amino acid sequence: CATSHGQGEGETDTQYF.

In its sample, this clonotype was seen a few times. The J gene is TRBJ2-1, the V gene TRBV12-3 or TRBV12-4; D remains unclear. This CDR3 is 16 amino acids long. Trimming removed 7 bases from V and 4 bases from J, with 20 bases in between. This CDR3 is CASTPRVRATYNEQFF. The CDR3 nucleotides read TGTGCCAGCACCCCTCGGGTCCGGGCCACATACAATGAGCAGTTCTTC.

This clonotype was counted ten times or more. The gene calls are TRBV7-2 and TRBJ1-5; no definite D call. V was shortened by 1 base and J by 4 bases, with 5 bases between the two germline ends. Germline values: CDR1 SGHTA, CDR2 FQGNSA. The CDR3 runs to 13 residues. The CDR3: CASSLDRNQPQHF. The DNA of the CDR3 is TGTGCCAGCAGCTTAGACAGAAATCAGCCCCAGCATTTT.

This clonotype was detected ten times or more. Here the CDR3 DNA reads TGTGCCAGCAGTTTGGGCATGAACACTGAAGCTTTCTTT. Encoded protein: CASSLGMNTEAFF. The J gene is TRBJ1-1, the V gene TRBV12-3 or TRBV12-4; no definite D call. There are 13 residues in the CDR3. Trimming cost V 3 bases and J 0 bases, with 5 bases left between them.